This TCR beta chain is from a study of CD8 T cells in Susac syndrome. Reverse transcription of about 0.5 to 1 ug RNA used random hexamers. A multiplex approach, immunoSEQ multiplex PCR, amplified TCR beta CDR3 across 54 Vbeta and 13 Jbeta. TCRdb reprocessed the immunoSEQ multiplex PCR reads with MiXCR, giving one entry per CDR3 protein. Among 200,000 or so distinct CDR3 sequences listed, nearly 97% were seen once. CDR3 length equals 14 residues. Germline V gene sequence: CDR1 GTSNPN, CDR2 SVGIG (reference sequence). The J segment lost 5 bases and the V segment lost 3 bases, leaving 9 bases of the junction unmatched.

Sequencing was carried out using CD4+ T cells from PBMCs. The chain has TRBV30 and TRBJ2-7; TRBD1 agrees at 8 bases. This receptor was identified in a human donor with multiple sclerosis. CDR3 DNA sequence: TGTGCCTGGAGGGAGGACAGGGTTGAGAACGAGCAGTACTTC. This translates into CAWREDRVENEQYF.